A single sample gave rise to the 18 T cell receptor beta chains below, sequenced in a study of blood T cells in healthy people across ages (dated by TCRdb to between 2015 and 2017). Library construction relied on 5' RACE. These reads were obtained on an Illumina HiSeq 2500. The second PCR ran for roughly 7 to 11 cycles and used a J-beta primer mix along with a sample-barcoded 5' primer. TCRdb trimmed public reads at Q25 via fastp, called clones via MiXCR and kept in-frame beta chains. Entries that share a CDR3 protein sequence are merged under the most common genes and DNA. The sample profile shows more than 600,000 distinct CDR3 sequences; roughly 25% of them were found once. Just under 9.5% of the sample lies in the top ten. These data were also reused for a study on T cells of mothers and their children.

The source material was blood. The receptors were gathered from a boy aged 10-17 years in good health.

J is TRBJ2-1 and V is TRBV29-1; perhaps TRBD2 as D (6 bases). Germline lookup yields CDR1 SQVTM and CDR2 ANQGSEA. The ends were cut back, 7 bases at V and 2 bases at J, with 18 bases in the middle. The CDR3 is 15 residues long. In DNA, the CDR3 is TGCAGCGCCGTCGGAGGGCTAAGTCCCTACAATGAGCAGTTCTTC. Its protein is CSAVGGLSPYNEQFF.

This chain uses TRBV20-1 with TRBJ2-3; unclear D gene. CDR1 is DFQATT, CDR2 SNEGSKA, per germline (reference sequence). The CDR3 totals 12 residues. V lost 3 bases and J lost 5, with 9 bases in between. The CDR3 spells CSARGMGDTQYF. CDR3 in DNA: TGCAGTGCTAGGGGAATGGGAGATACGCAGTATTTT.

The rearrangement joins TRBV2 to TRBJ2-5; 10 positions agree with TRBD1. The better agreement between TRBJ2-1 and the DNA end casts doubt on the J call. The CDR3 loop spans 14 amino acids. From germline, CDR1 is SNHLY and CDR2 FYNNEI. The CDR3 sequence: CATSRDRGSNEQFF. The CDR3 DNA follows: TGTGCCACCAGCCGGGACAGGGGAAGCAATGAGCAGTTCTTC.

This clonotype was seen a few times. The rearrangement uses TRBV7-3 and TRBJ2-6; a possible D gene is TRBD1 (5 bases). Looked up from germline, CDR1 is SGHTA and CDR2 is FQGTGA. The V gene lost 1 base and the J gene lost 0 bases, with 10 bases spanning the gap. The CDR3 length is 17 residues. The CDR3 is CASSLNPGRSGANVLTF. CDR3 nucleotides: TGTGCCAGCAGCTTAAACCCAGGGCGCTCTGGGGCCAACGTCCTGACTTTC.

This rearrangement joins TRBV7-6 to TRBJ2-5; the match to TRBD2 covers 11 bases. The assigned J gene may be wrong: the sequence end matches TRBJ2-1 better. The CDR3 length is 17 residues. Germline CDR1 and CDR2: SGHVS and FNYEAQ. Here the CDR3 reads CASSLGDLAGGYNEQFF. The CDR3, as DNA: TGTGCCAGCAGCTTAGGAGATCTAGCGGGGGGTTACAATGAGCAGTTCTTC.

This clonotype was seen a few times. The rearrangement uses TRBV28 and TRBJ2-7; 9 bases line up with TRBD1. The J segment lost 7 bases and the V segment lost 2 bases, leaving 12 bases of the junction unmatched. Looked up from germline, CDR1 is MDHEN and CDR2 is SYDVKM. This CDR3 comprises 16 residues. The CDR3 DNA sequence: TGTGCCAGCAGTTTACCCCCCGGGACAGGGATTTGGGAGCAGTACTTC. It codes for CASSLPPGTGIWEQYF. The variable domain in full, completed from reference TRBV28 and TRBJ2-7, reads DVKVTQSSRYLVKRTGEKVFLECVQDMDHENMFWYRQDPGLGLRLIYFSYDVKMKEKGDIPEGYSVSREKKERFSLILESASTNQTSMYLCASSLPPGTGIWEQYFGPGTRLTVT.

The chain is built from TRBV20-1 and TRBJ2-3; D gene uncertain. Germline V lookup: CDR1 DFQATT, CDR2 SNEGSKA (reference sequence). The CDR3 sequence is 12 residues long. V lost 0 bases and J lost 5, with 6 bases in between. CDR3 protein: CSARDLEDTQYF. The CDR3 bases are TGCAGTGCTAGAGATCTCGAAGATACGCAGTATTTT.

This clonotype was found a few times. The CDR3 nucleotides read TGTGCCAGCAGCTTCAAACGGGGCACGAGGACAGATACGCAGTATTTT. This encodes CASSFKRGTRTDTQYF. The chain employs TRBV28 and TRBJ2-3; D may be TRBD1 or TRBD2 (5 bases each). Between the trimmed V and J ends, which lost 6 bases and 3 bases, there was a span of 19 bases. The CDR3 has 16 amino acids. The germline V gene encodes CDR1 MDHEN and CDR2 SYDVKM.

Only a few counts were recorded for this clonotype. The gene calls are TRBV29-1 and TRBJ1-1; no clear D. Per the germline V gene, CDR1 is SQVTM and CDR2 is ANQGSEA. V dropped 7 bases and J dropped 1 base, with 13 bases sitting between them. The CDR3 has 13 residues. The CDR3 bases are TGCAGCGCTGTGGTAGGACCGAACACTGAAGCTTTCTTT. Translation: CSAVVGPNTEAFF.

V gene TRBV20-1 combines with J gene TRBJ2-5; D remains unclear. The J call may be wrong; the DNA end is better matched by TRBJ2-1. CDR1 DFQATT and CDR2 SNEGSKA come from the germline V gene (reference sequence). The CDR3 runs to 11 residues. Here the CDR3 reads CSAIEGIVQFF. The CDR3, as DNA: TGCAGTGCTATAGAAGGAATTGTGCAGTTCTTC.

This clonotype was counted only a few times. The genes are TRBV12-3 or TRBV12-4 and TRBJ1-2; D remains unclear. Trimming pared 3 bases from V and 4 bases from J, leaving 24 bases between. The CDR3 extends over 18 amino acids. The CDR3: CASSLSALSLIPRYGYTF. CDR3 nucleotides: TGTGCCAGCAGTTTGTCGGCACTATCACTGATACCACGCTATGGCTACACCTTC.

In its sample, this clonotype was seen a few times. J is TRBJ2-1 and V is TRBV24-1, with D possibly matching TRBD2 (6 bases). Trimming cost V 2 bases and J 0 bases, with 16 bases left between them. The CDR3 runs 18 residues. Germline lookup yields CDR1 KGHDR and CDR2 SFDVKD. For the CDR3, the DNA is TGTGCCACCAGTGATTCCCGCGGGGCGACTCTCTCCTACAATGAGCAGTTCTTC. Translated, it gives CATSDSRGATLSYNEQFF.

The chain is built from TRBV2 and TRBJ2-1; D is possibly TRBD2 (6 bases). Trimming took 0 bases from V and 4 from J, leaving 7 bases between them. Germline assignment: CDR1 SNHLY and CDR2 FYNNEI. The CDR3 runs to 14 residues. CDR3 nucleotides: TGTGCCAGCAGTGAAGCGGGGGGTTACAATGAGCAGTTCTTC. Encoded protein: CASSEAGGYNEQFF.

This clonotype was picked up a small number of times. In nucleotides, the CDR3 is TGCAGTGCTAGAGGGGTGGGGCTGGGGAATGAGCAGTTCTTC. Translated, it gives CSARGVGLGNEQFF. V usage is TRBV20-1 and J usage is TRBJ2-5; the D gene is possibly TRBD1 (5 bases). The tail of the sequence fits TRBJ2-1 better, so the J call may be wrong. CDR1 is DFQATT, CDR2 SNEGSKA, per germline (reference sequence). This CDR3 comprises 14 residues.

The chain is built from TRBV10-3 and TRBJ2-1; D may be TRBD2 (6 bases). Trimming removed 1 base from V and 8 bases from J, with 21 bases in between. The CDR3 is 17 residues long. In germline, CDR1 is ENHRY, CDR2 SYGVKD. The CDR3 here is CAISEYGSTGALDEQFF. CDR3 bases: TGTGCCATCAGTGAGTATGGATCGACGGGAGCTTTGGATGAGCAGTTCTTC.

The chain recombines TRBV18 with TRBJ2-1; 7 bases align to TRBD1. Gene TRBJ2-5 matches the end of the DNA better, so the J call may be wrong. The germline V gene has CDR1 KGHSH and CDR2 LQKENI. The CDR3 has 14 amino acids. The CDR3 DNA reads TGTGCCAGCTCACCAGATACAGGGGATGAGACCCAGTACTTC. It encodes CASSPDTGDETQYF.

V gene TRBV28 combines with J gene TRBJ2-7; D might be TRBD1 (6 bases). Germline V gives CDR1 MDHEN, CDR2 SYDVKM. The CDR3 contains 14 residues. V was clipped by 11 bases and J by 2 bases, with 19 bases between them. The CDR3 DNA reads TGTGCCGCCGTGGGACCAGGGGATCCCTACGAGCAGTACTTC. It encodes CAAVGPGDPYEQYF.

The chain employs TRBV29-1 and TRBJ1-2, with a possible D match to TRBD1 (6 bases). The germline V and J ends were trimmed by 0 bases and 10 bases, with 12 bases remaining between them. The CDR3 is 12 amino acids. Germline lookup yields CDR1 SQVTM and CDR2 ANQGSEA. CDR3 in DNA: TGCAGCGTTGAAGATCCAGGGGATGACTACACCTTC. Its protein product is CSVEDPGDDYTF.